This passage covers 21 T cell receptor beta chains from one sample sequenced in a study of T cells in Graves' hyperthyroidism and ophthalmopathy. The TCR beta CDR3 regions underwent amplification using RNA transcripts as the source. First-round RT-PCR targeting the TCR CDR3 was performed with the HTBI primer set. MiXCR, applied by TCRdb to the multiplex PCR reads, yields one record per CDR3 protein. The sample has 400,000 to 600,000 distinct CDR3 sequences, around 15% seen once; the top ten hold about 29%. The sequencing sample was made of blood. Source of these receptors: a woman aged 25 to 45 with Graves' ophthalmopathy.

This clonotype was detected a few times. The rearrangement links TRBV10-3 to TRBJ2-1, with D maybe TRBD2 (6 bases). V was pared by 6 bases and J by 0 bases, with 12 bases between. This CDR3 has 15 amino acids. Germline loops: CDR1 ENHRY, CDR2 SYGVKD. The CDR3 protein is CAIRGGEFSYNEQFF. The CDR3 DNA is TGTGCCATCAGAGGCGGGGAATTCTCCTACAATGAGCAGTTCTTC.

There are a few counts of this clonotype. The J gene is TRBJ2-5, the V gene TRBV28, with TRBD2 matching over 10 bases. The CDR3 sequence is 15 residues long. Germline CDR1 is MDHEN and CDR2 is SYDVKM. The junction had 4 bases not matched to a gene; V was cut back by 6 bases and J by 0 bases. The CDR3 coding sequence is TGTGCCAGCAGCCCACTAGCGGGATACCAAGAGACCCAGTACTTC. Its translation: CASSPLAGYQETQYF.

This clonotype was recorded a few times. The gene calls are TRBV4-1 and TRBJ2-7; D is perhaps TRBD1 or TRBD2 (6 bases each). Germline values: CDR1 MGHRA, CDR2 YSYEKL. With 3 bases removed from V and 5 bases from J, the gap between germline ends came to 17 bases. CDR3 length: 15 residues. The CDR3 DNA reads TGCGCCAGCAGCCACGACGGGGGCCCAGCGAACGAGCAGTACTTC. Translated: CASSHDGGPANEQYF.

This clonotype was counted at least ten times. This chain links TRBV27 with TRBJ2-7; TRBD2 matches 14 bases. Germline lookup yields CDR1 MNHEY and CDR2 SMNVEV (reference sequence). The CDR3 is 16 amino acids. The V and J ends lost 5 bases and 7 bases, in that order; junction bases with no gene match: 10. CDR3: CASSELGLAGGGEQYF. In DNA form, the CDR3 reads TGTGCCAGCAGTGAACTAGGACTAGCGGGAGGAGGGGAGCAGTACTTC.

The chain couples TRBV18 to TRBJ1-1, with 10 bases that match TRBD1. The germline CDR1 and CDR2 sequences are KGHSH and LQKENI. CDR3 length: 17 residues. Trimming cost V 6 bases and J 0 bases; bases outside gene matches: 10. CDR3 region: CASSLQGTGEMNTEAFF. In nucleotides, the CDR3 is TGTGCCAGCTCTCTACAGGGGACAGGGGAAATGAACACTGAAGCTTTCTTT.

This clonotype was picked up many times. The chain couples TRBV7-2 to TRBJ2-1, with 10 bases aligning to TRBD1. Germline CDR1 is SGHTA and CDR2 is FQGNSA. This CDR3 comprises 14 residues. J was trimmed by 4 bases and V by 5 bases; bases with no gene match: 2. This CDR3 is CASSPGQGYNEQFF. The CDR3 DNA reads TGTGCCAGCAGCCCGGGACAGGGGTACAATGAGCAGTTCTTC.

This clonotype was observed at least ten times. This chain connects TRBV6-1 to TRBJ1-2, with unresolved D. The CDR3 extends over 13 amino acids. The germline V gene has CDR1 MNHNS and CDR2 SASEGT. V lost 6 bases to trimming and J lost 4 bases, with 12 bases between them. CDR3 sequence (DNA): TGTGCCAGCAGCCTAGAAAAGGCCTATGGCTACACCTTC. Its translation: CASSLEKAYGYTF.

This clonotype turned up a few times. At one of its ends the junction is not consistent with the germline gene, which may arise from a read error. The chain joins TRBV7-9 to TRBJ2-7, with D unclear. The length of the CDR3 is 14 residues. Germline CDR1 is SEHNR and CDR2 is FQNEAQ (reference sequence). This chain's CDR3 is CAGSLGSISYEQYF. As DNA, the CDR3 is TGTGCCGGCAGCTTAGGTAGTATTTCCTACGAGCAGTACTTC.

The chain employs TRBV28 and TRBJ1-4; 7 bases are a match to TRBD1. Germline assignment: CDR1 MDHEN and CDR2 SYDVKM. Unmatched junction bases numbered 10, after V lost 7 bases and J lost 8 bases. The CDR3 extends over 14 amino acids. The CDR3 nucleotides are TGTGCCAGCAACCCGGGACAGAGACCCGAAAAACTGTTTTTT. It is translated as CASNPGQRPEKLFF. The whole variable domain, filled in from reference TRBV28 and TRBJ1-4, reads DVKVTQSSRYLVKRTGEKVFLECVQDMDHENMFWYRQDPGLGLRLIYFSYDVKMKEKGDIPEGYSVSREKKERFSLILESASTNQTSMYLCASNPGQRPEKLFFGSGTQLSVL.

This clonotype has only a few counts. This sequence joins TRBV7-6 and TRBJ2-2, with unresolved D. The CDR3 is 18 amino acids. Trimming removed 0 bases from V and 2 bases from J, with 16 bases in between. CDR1 SGHVS and CDR2 FNYEAQ come from the germline V gene. The CDR3 DNA is TGTGCCAGCAGCTTAGCGGTCAACATCGGGCCTAACACCGGGGAGCTGTTTTTT. Translated: CASSLAVNIGPNTGELFF. Looking up the rest from reference TRBV7-6 and TRBJ2-2 gives the full variable domain: GAGVSQSPRYKVTKRGQDVALRCDPISGHVSLYWYRQALGQGPEFLTYFNYEAQQDKSGLPNDRFSAERPEGSISTLTIQRTEQRDSAMYRCASSLAVNIGPNTGELFFGEGSRLTVL.

This clonotype was picked up a small number of times. The CDR3 DNA reads TGTGCCAGCAGTTTAGACAGACACGAGCAGTACTTC. Translation: CASSLDRHEQYF. The chain carries TRBV27 and TRBJ2-7; perhaps TRBD1 as D (5 bases). Trimming pared 2 bases from V and 5 bases from J, leaving 7 bases between. The CDR3 covers 12 residues. Germline-derived CDR1 and CDR2 are MNHEY and SMNVEV (reference sequence).

This clonotype was detected only a few times. The CDR3 loop is CASSQGPSGGDEQFF. CDR3 in DNA: TGTGCCAGCAGCCAGGGCCCTAGCGGGGGAGATGAGCAGTTCTTC. This sequence joins TRBV7-6 and TRBJ2-1; 10 bases map to TRBD2. Unmatched junction bases numbered 9, after V lost 5 bases and J lost 8 bases. Germline CDR1 and CDR2: SGHVS and FNYEAQ. The CDR3 has 15 residues.

This clonotype was picked up many times. The chain employs TRBV2 and TRBJ2-1; D not certain. Trimming took 5 bases from V and 0 from J, leaving 11 bases between them. Germline assignment: CDR1 SNHLY and CDR2 FYNNEI. This CDR3 contains 15 residues. The CDR3 is CASSPRASSYNEQFF. The CDR3 nucleotides are TGTGCCAGCAGTCCTAGGGCGTCCTCCTACAATGAGCAGTTCTTC.

This clonotype has ten or more counts. The chain employs TRBV5-1 and TRBJ2-3, with D perhaps matching TRBD1 or TRBD2 (6 bases each). Germline values: CDR1 SGHRS, CDR2 YFSETQ. Trimming took off 4 bases at V and 9 bases at J, with 18 bases between the two ends. The CDR3 runs 14 residues. This chain's CDR3 is CASSLWRGQGTQYF. The CDR3 DNA reads TGCGCCAGCAGCCTGTGGCGGGGTCAGGGGACGCAGTATTTT.

This clonotype showed up many times. The chain carries TRBV7-2 and TRBJ2-3; D unclear. V was cut by 7 bases and J by 6 bases, with 14 bases left in between. CDR1 and CDR2 (germline): SGHTA, FQGNSA. The CDR3 runs to 13 residues. CDR3 coding DNA: TGTGCCAGCACCGCCTGGGCGACGGATACGCAGTATTTT. As protein: CASTAWATDTQYF.

This clonotype was picked up many times. CDR3 DNA sequence: TGTGCCAGCAGCTTAGAACAGGGAGGCTACAATGAGCAGTTCTTC. Translated, it gives CASSLEQGGYNEQFF. The chain links TRBV7-2 to TRBJ2-1, with D possibly being TRBD1 or TRBD2 (6 bases each). This CDR3 has 15 amino acids. Deletions cut 1 base from V and 3 bases from J, with 10 bases between. Germline V gives CDR1 SGHTA, CDR2 FQGNSA.

This clonotype was observed a handful of times. This chain joins TRBV28 and TRBJ1-3; tentative D call: TRBD1 (5 bases). The CDR3 has 14 residues. V gave up 7 bases and J gave up 2 bases, with 12 bases separating them. Germline V CDR1 and CDR2: MDHEN, SYDVKM. DNA of the CDR3: TGTGCCAGCAACTATCAAGGGGCTGGAAACACCATATATTTT. It encodes CASNYQGAGNTIYF.

The CDR3 spells CASSPKGALRPANTGELFF. The CDR3 DNA sequence: TGTGCCAGCAGCCCCAAAGGTGCGCTTCGTCCAGCTAACACCGGGGAGCTGTTTTTT. The chain couples TRBV11-1 to TRBJ2-2, with D uncertain. V dropped 5 bases and J dropped 2 bases, with 24 bases sitting between them. Germline-derived CDR1 and CDR2 are SGHAT and FQDESV (reference sequence). The CDR3 sequence is 19 residues long.

About this clonotype: Just one base apart from a much larger clone, this may be a read error. This chain uses TRBV20-1 with TRBJ2-7; D remains unclear. CDR1 and CDR2 from the germline V gene are DFQATT and SNEGSKA (reference sequence). CDR3 size: 11 residues. In DNA, the CDR3 is TGCGGTGCCTCCTCGGACTACGAGCAGTACTTC. Its translation is CGASSDYEQYF.

This clonotype came up many times. The chain joins TRBV4-2 to TRBJ1-4, with unresolved D. Germline V gene data show CDR1 as LGHNA and CDR2 as YNFKEQ. The length of the CDR3 is 15 residues. V lost 0 bases and J 0 bases, leaving 5 bases between the germline ends. The CDR3 DNA reads as TGTGCCAGCAGCCAAGAGATGGCAACTAATGAAAAACTGTTTTTT. The encoded protein is CASSQEMATNEKLFF.

This clonotype has only a few counts. V usage is TRBV6-2 or TRBV6-3 and J usage is TRBJ2-3, with D unresolved. V was cut by 2 bases and J by 9 bases, with 21 bases left in between. Germline CDR1 and CDR2: MNHEY and SVGEGT. The CDR3 covers 16 residues. CDR3 amino acids: CASSYESHKAQDTQYF. In DNA, the CDR3 is TGTGCCAGCAGTTACGAGAGTCATAAGGCCCAAGACACGCAGTATTTT.